These 21 T cell receptor beta chains share one sample of origin, sequenced in a study of early stage breast cancer tumors. Assay used: immunoSEQ multiplex PCR; TCRdb lists only in-frame clones, some missing. The table lists about 58,000 clones, around three quarters of them singletons, with approximately 3% in the top ten. Sequencing was carried out using blood. These receptors were obtained from a young adult with breast cancer.

This clone is a singleton in its sample. This chain joins TRBV5-5 and TRBJ1-1, with unresolved D. Germline assignment: CDR1 SGHKS and CDR2 YYEKEE (reference sequence). The CDR3 totals 14 residues. V was trimmed by 1 base and J by 3 bases, leaving 10 bases between them. In DNA form, the CDR3 reads TGTGCCAGCAGCTTGCGCCAGGCGGACACTGAAGCTTTCTTT. This gives the protein CASSLRQADTEAFF.

This clone was counted between two and nine times. V usage is TRBV6-5 and J usage is TRBJ2-7, with 8 bases fitting TRBD1. Looked up from germline, CDR1 is MNHEY and CDR2 is SVGAGI. The junction had 10 bases not matched to a gene; V was cut back by 5 bases and J by 4 bases. The CDR3 consists of 15 residues. CDR3: CASSIQDRARYEQYF. The CDR3 DNA reads TGTGCCAGCAGTATACAGGACAGGGCACGGTACGAGCAGTACTTC.

This chain links TRBV7-2 with TRBJ2-2; D is possibly TRBD2 (5 bases). The V and J ends lost 6 bases and 6 bases respectively, with 8 bases between them. The CDR3 is 12 residues long. Looked up from germline, CDR1 is SGHTA and CDR2 is FQGNSA. The CDR3 protein is CASREAPGELFF. In DNA, the CDR3 is TGTGCCAGCAGGGAGGCACCCGGGGAGCTGTTTTTT.

This clone was seen a handful of times. The chain recombines TRBV5-4 with TRBJ2-7; the D is unclear. CDR3 length equals 16 residues. Between the trimmed V and J ends, which lost 0 bases and 0 bases, there was a span of 13 bases. From germline, CDR1 is SGHNT and CDR2 YYREEE (reference sequence). CDR3: CASSLGTTLLSYEQYF. The CDR3 DNA sequence: TGTGCCAGCAGCTTGGGGACCACCCTTCTCTCCTACGAGCAGTACTTC.

The rearrangement links TRBV6-5 to TRBJ2-7; a possible D gene is TRBD2 (6 bases). Per the germline V gene, CDR1 is MNHEY and CDR2 is SVGAGI. The ends were cut back, 6 bases at V and 3 bases at J, with 12 bases in the middle. The CDR3 spans 13 residues. The CDR3 here is CASRRDSRYEQYF. In nucleotides, the CDR3 is TGTGCCAGCAGGCGGGACTCCCGCTACGAGCAGTACTTC.

This chain joins TRBV27 and TRBJ2-7, with TRBD2 matching over 9 bases. After removal of 1 base from V and 3 bases from J, the junction contained 7 bases not matched to a gene. The CDR3 extends over 16 amino acids. From germline, CDR1 is MNHEY and CDR2 SMNVEV (reference sequence). This CDR3 reads CASSLFSGRVNYEQYF. CDR3 bases: TGTGCCAGCAGTTTATTTAGCGGGAGAGTGAACTACGAGCAGTACTTC.

The rearrangement uses TRBV18 and TRBJ1-6, with D tentatively TRBD1 (5 bases). Trimming left V 3 bases short and J 1 base short, with 16 bases between. The CDR3 has 18 amino acids. From germline, CDR1 is KGHSH and CDR2 LQKENI. The CDR3 loop is CASSPPVGRASYNSPLHF. The CDR3 DNA reads as TGTGCCAGCTCACCCCCTGTGGGCAGGGCGTCCTATAATTCACCCCTCCACTTT.

The chain recombines TRBV7-6 with TRBJ2-7; the D gene is possibly TRBD2 (6 bases). CDR1 SGHVS and CDR2 FNYEAQ come from the germline V gene. V shed 4 bases and J shed 6 bases, with 19 bases lying between them. CDR3 length equals 15 residues. CDR3 amino acids: CASSSLAESLPEQYF. CDR3 in DNA: TGTGCCAGCAGCTCCTTAGCGGAGTCGCTACCCGAGCAGTACTTC.

The rearrangement uses TRBV2 and TRBJ2-1; D unresolved. The CDR3 runs to 15 residues. Germline CDR1 SNHLY, CDR2 FYNNEI. The V and J ends lost 10 bases and 7 bases respectively, with 23 bases between them. CDR3 in DNA: TGTGCCATACTACCCCGGGTCCTTCAGCGAAATGAGCAGTTCTTC. This sequence encodes CAILPRVLQRNEQFF. The whole variable domain, remainder taken from reference TRBV2 and TRBJ2-1, is EPEVTQTPSHQVTQMGQEVILRCVPISNHLYFYWYRQILGQKVEFLVSFYNNEISEKSEIFDDQFSVERPDGSNFTLKIRSTKLEDSAMYFCAILPRVLQRNEQFFGPGTRLTVL.

This sequence joins TRBV5-1 and TRBJ2-5; TRBD2 agrees at 7 bases. The germline gives CDR1 SGHRS, CDR2 YFSETQ. J gave up 5 bases and V 4 bases, and 5 bases lay outside the gene matches. The CDR3 spans 13 residues. For the CDR3, the DNA is TGCGCCAGCAGCACGAGCGGGAAGGAGACCCAGTACTTC. Amino acid sequence: CASSTSGKETQYF.

The chain carries TRBV10-3 and TRBJ2-1; D may match TRBD1 or TRBD2 (5 bases each). Germline V gene data show CDR1 as ENHRY and CDR2 as SYGVKD. Between the trimmed V and J ends, which lost 2 bases and 3 bases, there was a span of 8 bases. This CDR3 region has 14 residues. In nucleotides, the CDR3 is TGTGCCATCAGTGAGGGGGACGGCTACAATGAGCAGTTCTTC. As protein: CAISEGDGYNEQFF.

V gene TRBV5-6 combines with J gene TRBJ2-1, with D perhaps TRBD2 (5 bases). CDR1 is SGHDT, CDR2 YYEEEE, per germline. The CDR3 loop spans 14 amino acids. The V and J ends lost 0 bases and 3 bases respectively, with 7 bases between them. The CDR3: CASSLGRGYNEQFF. The CDR3 nucleotides read TGTGCCAGCAGCTTGGGTCGGGGCTACAATGAGCAGTTCTTC.

The CDR3 DNA is TGTGCCAGCTCACCAGGGGGAGCCAAAACAGATACGCAGTATTTT. Protein: CASSPGGAKTDTQYF. The chain uses TRBV18 and TRBJ2-3; D tentatively fits TRBD1 or TRBD2 (5 bases each). Germline V gene lookup returns CDR1 KGHSH and CDR2 LQKENI. CDR3 length: 15 amino acids. V gave up 2 bases and J gave up 3 bases, with 12 bases separating them.

This clone turned up a few times. The V call is TRBV7-6, the J call TRBJ1-6; D is undetermined. The CDR3 has 16 residues. Trimming left V 1 base short and J 11 bases short, with 18 bases between. Germline V lookup: CDR1 SGHVS, CDR2 FNYEAQ. CDR3 loop: CASSLVSARDGTPLHF. The CDR3 DNA reads as TGTGCCAGCAGCTTAGTGAGTGCGCGAGATGGGACACCCCTCCACTTT.

The chain is built from TRBV13 and TRBJ2-1, with 13 bases aligning to TRBD2. Trimming cost V 5 bases and J 9 bases; bases outside gene matches: 10. The CDR3 loop spans 16 amino acids. The germline gives CDR1 PRHDT, CDR2 FYEKMQ (reference sequence). In DNA, the CDR3 is TGTGCCAGCAGCCGACCGGGTGGACTAGCGGGAGTTGAGCAGTTCTTC. Protein: CASSRPGGLAGVEQFF.

The rearrangement uses TRBV11-3 and TRBJ2-3; the D gene could be TRBD1 or TRBD2 (5 bases each). V dropped 5 bases and J dropped 1 base, with 13 bases sitting between them. This CDR3 has 15 residues. Germline assignment: CDR1 SGHNT and CDR2 YENEEA. The CDR3 protein is CASSRGVGGTDTQYF. The CDR3 nucleotides are TGTGCCAGCAGCCGAGGGGTGGGAGGCACAGATACGCAGTATTTT.

The V call is TRBV11-2, the J call TRBJ2-5; 8 bases are shared with TRBD1. Germline trimming cut 0 bases from V and 1 base from J; bases unmatched to any gene: 13. The CDR3 runs to 19 residues. The V gene's germline CDR1 is SGHAT and CDR2 FQNNGV. CDR3 nucleotides: TGTGCCAGCAGCTTAGATGCTCTACCGGGACAGGAGCCCCAAGAGACCCAGTACTTC. This sequence encodes CASSLDALPGQEPQETQYF. Looking up the rest from reference TRBV11-2 and TRBJ2-5 gives the full variable domain: EAGVAQSPRYKIIEKRQSVAFWCNPISGHATLYWYQQILGQGPKLLIQFQNNGVVDDSQLPKDRFSAERLKGVDSTLKIQPAKLEDSAVYLCASSLDALPGQEPQETQYFGPGTRLLVL.

The genes are TRBV7-9 and TRBJ1-1; no definite D call. Trimming pared 2 bases from V and 4 bases from J, leaving 8 bases between. The CDR3 contains 13 residues. Germline-derived CDR1 and CDR2 are SEHNR and FQNEAQ (reference sequence). The DNA for the CDR3 is TGTGCCAGCAGCTTAAGGGATAGCACTGAAGCTTTCTTT. Its protein is CASSLRDSTEAFF.

To note about this clone: The sample carries other DNA sequences with the same CDR3. The chain links TRBV5-1 to TRBJ2-5; D gene uncertain. In germline, CDR1 is SGHRS, CDR2 YFSETQ. V was cut by 5 bases and J by 1 base, with 3 bases left in between. CDR3 length: 11 amino acids. CDR3 DNA: TGCGCCAGCAGTTTCCAAGAGACCCAGTACTTC. This gives the protein CASSFQETQYF.

The chain is built from TRBV7-6 and TRBJ2-7; D is possibly TRBD2 (5 bases). CDR1 SGHVS and CDR2 FNYEAQ come from the germline V gene. Trimming took off 7 bases at V and 3 bases at J, with 16 bases between the two ends. The CDR3 has 14 residues. This chain's CDR3 is CASNSGGSGYEQYF. CDR3 nucleotide sequence: TGTGCCAGCAACTCCGGCGGGTCGGGCTACGAGCAGTACTTC.

The V and J genes are TRBV11-3 and TRBJ2-3; 7 bases fit TRBD2. Germline loops: CDR1 SGHNT, CDR2 YENEEA. V was pared by 5 bases and J by 3 bases, with 11 bases of the junction left unmatched. The CDR3 sequence is 16 residues long. This chain's CDR3 is CASSRGSSGRTDTQYF. The CDR3 DNA reads as TGTGCCAGCAGCCGAGGCTCTAGCGGTAGGACAGATACGCAGTATTTT.